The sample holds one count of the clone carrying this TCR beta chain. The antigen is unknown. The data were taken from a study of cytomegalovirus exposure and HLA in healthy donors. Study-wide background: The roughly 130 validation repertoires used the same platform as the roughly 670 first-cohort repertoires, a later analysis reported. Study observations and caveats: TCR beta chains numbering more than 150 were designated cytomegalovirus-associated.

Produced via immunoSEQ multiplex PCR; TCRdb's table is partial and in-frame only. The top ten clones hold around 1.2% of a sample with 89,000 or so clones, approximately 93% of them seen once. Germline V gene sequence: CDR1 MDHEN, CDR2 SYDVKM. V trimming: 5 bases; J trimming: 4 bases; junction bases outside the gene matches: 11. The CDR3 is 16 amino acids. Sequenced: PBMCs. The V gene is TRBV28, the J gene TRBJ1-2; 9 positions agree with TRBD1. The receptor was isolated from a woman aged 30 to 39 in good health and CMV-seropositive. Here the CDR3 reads CASSVTGTGLIYGYTF. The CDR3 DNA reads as TGTGCCAGCAGTGTCACCGGGACAGGGCTTATCTATGGCTACACCTTC.